This T cell receptor (beta chain) was obtained from a study of blood T cell repertoires in COVID-19. Study details: Sites in the United States, Italy and Spain provided acute and convalescent COVID-19 samples. T cells, B-cell-depleted T cells, or PBMCs provided the cDNA or gDNA that served as material.

How the authors handled the data: Using reference gene primer amplification, nucleated cell counts were estimated. Sequencing used immunoSEQ multiplex PCR; TCRdb keeps in-frame clones, though not all of them. The DNA was the basis for D and trimming; V, J and clone size are from that table. The sample lists 150,000 to 200,000 clones; roughly 80% were seen once. The CDR3 is 14 amino acids. V was cut by 0 bases and J by 6 bases, with 12 bases left in between. Germline CDR1 reads GTSNPN; CDR2 reads SVGIG (reference sequence). The TCR sequence derives from a man in his 60s with acute or convalescent COVID-19. Sequencing used peripheral blood. The genes are TRBV30 and TRBJ1-5, with D maybe TRBD1 (6 bases). In DNA form, the CDR3 reads TGTGCCTGGAGTGTTTATACAGGGACTCAGCCCCAGCATTTT. Translation gives CAWSVYTGTQPQHF.